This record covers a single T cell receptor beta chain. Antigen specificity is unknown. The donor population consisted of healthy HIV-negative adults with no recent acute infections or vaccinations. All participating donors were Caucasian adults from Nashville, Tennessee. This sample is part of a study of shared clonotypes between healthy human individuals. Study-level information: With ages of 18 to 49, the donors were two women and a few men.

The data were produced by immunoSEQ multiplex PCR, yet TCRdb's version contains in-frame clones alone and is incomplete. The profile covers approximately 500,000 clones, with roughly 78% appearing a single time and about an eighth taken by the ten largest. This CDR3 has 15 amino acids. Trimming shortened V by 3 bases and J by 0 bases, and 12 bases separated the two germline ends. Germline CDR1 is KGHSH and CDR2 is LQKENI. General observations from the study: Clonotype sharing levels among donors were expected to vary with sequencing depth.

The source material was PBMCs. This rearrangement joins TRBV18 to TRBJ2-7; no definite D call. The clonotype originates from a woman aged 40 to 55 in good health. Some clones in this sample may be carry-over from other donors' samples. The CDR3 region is CASSPLVAFSYEQYF. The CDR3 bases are TGTGCCAGCTCACCCCTAGTGGCCTTCTCCTACGAGCAGTACTTC. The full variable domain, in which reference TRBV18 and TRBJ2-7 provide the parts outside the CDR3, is NAGVMQNPRHLVRRRGQEARLRCSPMKGHSHVYWYRQLPEEGLKFMVYLQKENIIDESGMPKERFSAEFPKEGPSILRIQQVVRGDSAAYFCASSPLVAFSYEQYFGPGTRLTVT.